What follows describes a single T cell receptor beta chain. This sample is drawn from a study of blood T cell repertoires in COVID-19. Overall study context: T cells, B-cell-depleted T cells, or PBMCs supplied cDNA or gDNA.

V was clipped by 3 bases and J by 7 bases; unmatched bases: 5. There are 14 residues in the CDR3. The V gene's germline CDR1 is SGHNT and CDR2 YYREEE (reference sequence). The data were produced by immunoSEQ multiplex PCR, yet TCRdb's version contains in-frame clones alone and is incomplete. In the table there are 75,000 or so clones, around 88% of which are singletons. The TCR originated in a woman of 80 years or more with active or convalescent COVID-19. The sequenced material came from peripheral blood. The chain couples TRBV5-4 to TRBJ2-1; 9 bases match TRBD1. The CDR3 DNA is TGTGCCAGCAGCTGGGGACAGGGTGTGAATGAGCAGTTCTTC. As protein: CASSWGQGVNEQFF.